Listed below are T cell receptor beta chains from one sample, sequenced in a study of control samples from healthy donors and cancer patients. Repertoires were generated with immunoSEQ multiplex PCR, while TCRdb's copy carries only in-frame clones and drops some. The profile shows under 300,000 clones, around 79% of them singletons. The sample consisted of PBMCs. All receptors come from a woman aged 55 to 70 with lung cancer. Both conserved end residues are part of each CDR3. Fields, in order: clone size, J gene, V gene, D gene, CDR3 DNA, CDR3 protein. D genes are given only for firm matches. Clone sizes are given selectively: once, few, many, or a class where the clone is expanded.

NA,TRBJ2-1,TRBV6-2/TRBV6-3,NA,TGTGCCAGCAGTTACGGTGGACTGGGGCAGGATGAGCAGTTCTTC,CASSYGGLGQDEQFF
once,TRBJ1-2,TRBV14,NA,TGTGCCAGCAGCCAAGACGTCGGATCCTATGGCTACACCTTC,CASSQDVGSYGYTF
NA,TRBJ2-7,TRBV27,NA,TGTGCCAGCAGTTTCGTGGCAGGGACCTACGAGCAGTACTTC,CASSFVAGTYEQYF
NA,TRBJ2-7,TRBV20-1,TRBD2,TGCAGTGCTAGTCAGCGGGGTGACTACGAGCAGTACTTC,CSASQRGDYEQYF
NA,TRBJ1-5,TRBV19,NA,TGTGCCACAAAAAGGGACTTGGCGGGCAATCAGCCCCAGCATTTT,CATKRDLAGNQPQHF
NA,TRBJ1-2,TRBV6-5,TRBD1,TGTGCCAGCCGAGCCAGGGGGCTAGGGTATGGCTACACCTTC,CASRARGLGYGYTF
NA,TRBJ1-2,TRBV7-6,NA,TGTGCCAGCAGCCCACTCGGAGTTTATGGCTACACCTTC,CASSPLGVYGYTF
NA,TRBJ2-6,TRBV3-1/TRBV3-2,NA,TGTGCCAGCAGCCAAGGCCCAGGGGCCGGGGCCAACGTCCTGACTTTC,CASSQGPGAGANVLTF
NA,TRBJ2-5,TRBV5-1,NA,TGCGCCAGCAGCTTTGGGACTCTTCAAGAGACCCAGTACTTC,CASSFGTLQETQYF
NA,TRBJ2-3,TRBV11-2,TRBD2,TGTGCCAGCGGCTGGACTAGGAGCACAGATACGCAGTATTTT,CASGWTRSTDTQYF
once,TRBJ1-1,TRBV2,NA,TGTGCCAGCAGTTACACCACAGGGTCTGACACTGAAGCTTTCTTT,CASSYTTGSDTEAFF